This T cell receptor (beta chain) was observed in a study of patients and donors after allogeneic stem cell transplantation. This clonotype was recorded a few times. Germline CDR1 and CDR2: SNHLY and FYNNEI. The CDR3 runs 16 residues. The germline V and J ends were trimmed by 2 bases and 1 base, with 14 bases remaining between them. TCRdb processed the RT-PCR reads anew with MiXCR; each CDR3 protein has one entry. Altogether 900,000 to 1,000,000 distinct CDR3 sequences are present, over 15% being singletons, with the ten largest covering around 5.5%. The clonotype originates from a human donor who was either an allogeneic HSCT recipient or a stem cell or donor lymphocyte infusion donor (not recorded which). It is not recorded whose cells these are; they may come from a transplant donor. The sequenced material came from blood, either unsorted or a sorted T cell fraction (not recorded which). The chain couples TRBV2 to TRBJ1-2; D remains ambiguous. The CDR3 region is CASSESTANVNYGYTF. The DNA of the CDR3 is TGTGCCAGCAGTGAATCCACAGCGAATGTTAACTATGGCTACACCTTC.